Presented here are 22 T cell receptor beta chains from one specimen sequenced in a study of regulatory T cells in long-lasting Graves disease. Time point of the sample: persistent/refractory GD, antithyroid drugs over 5 years with positive TRAb. PBMCs were the source of the RNA used for TCR sequencing. CDR3-region Arm-PCR and iRepertoire HTBI primers produced the TCR beta libraries. TCRdb used MiXCR to reprocess the multiplex PCR reads, holding one entry per CDR3 protein. The sample shows about 460,000 distinct CDR3 sequences, approximately 23% of them seen only once. This material consisted of peripheral blood mononuclear cells (PBMCs), taken when the disease was refractory, from a patient treated with antithyroid drugs. Source of these receptors: a female donor with Graves disease.

The chain uses TRBV5-1 and TRBJ2-5; 9 bases are shared with TRBD2. This CDR3 contains 14 residues. With 2 bases clipped from V and 5 bases from J, the junction kept 4 bases outside the gene matches. Germline V gene sequence: CDR1 SGHRS, CDR2 YFSETQ. CDR3 DNA sequence: TGCGCCAGCAGCTTTTCTAGCGGGGTGGAGACCCAGTACTTC. This codes for CASSFSSGVETQYF.

This clonotype was counted only a few times. The chain couples TRBV4-2 to TRBJ2-5; D uncertain. V lost 0 bases, J lost 5 bases, and 10 bases lay in between. The CDR3 loop spans 14 amino acids. CDR1 and CDR2 from the germline V gene are LGHNA and YNFKEQ. As DNA, the CDR3 is TGTGCCAGCAGCCAAGAGGTAACTGAGGAGACCCAGTACTTC. Protein: CASSQEVTEETQYF.

This clonotype showed up just a few times. The rearrangement joins TRBV19 to TRBJ1-1, with D unresolved. CDR1 and CDR2 from the germline V gene are LNHDA and SQIVND (reference sequence). V was clipped by 3 bases and J by 1 base, with 6 bases between them. The CDR3 sequence is 13 residues long. Here the CDR3 DNA reads TGTGCCAGTAGTATTAAGGGGAACACTGAAGCTTTCTTT. Translation gives CASSIKGNTEAFF.

This clonotype was seen more than once but under ten times. The chain has TRBV12-3 or TRBV12-4 and TRBJ1-2; D might be TRBD1 (5 bases). The CDR3 length is 13 residues. The V end was cut by 3 bases, the J end by 6 bases, with 11 bases between. CDR3 protein: CASSFRGVNGYTF. In nucleotides, the CDR3 is TGTGCCAGCAGTTTTCGGGGGGTTAATGGCTACACCTTC.

This clonotype has just a few counts. The rearrangement links TRBV30 to TRBJ2-1; D remains unclear. The J call may be in error: the DNA end matches TRBJ2-5 better. The germline V gene has CDR1 GTSNPN and CDR2 SVGIG (reference sequence). This CDR3 is 14 amino acids long. The CDR3 here is CAWSASAQVGTQYF. The CDR3 region has the DNA TGTGCCTGGAGTGCCAGCGCTCAAGTCGGGACCCAGTACTTC.

This clonotype was counted between two and nine times. The CDR3 coding sequence is TGTGCCAGCAGCTTGGGGGCAGGACGCACCGGGGAGCTGTTTTTT. Translating gives CASSLGAGRTGELFF. The chain couples TRBV5-5 to TRBJ2-2; D gene unclear. Trimming cost V 0 bases and J 4 bases, with 10 bases left between them. The CDR3 has 15 residues. CDR1 SGHKS and CDR2 YYEKEE come from the germline V gene (reference sequence).

The sample holds a few counts of this clonotype. The chain recombines TRBV11-2 with TRBJ1-5; the D is unclear. Trimming removed 5 bases from V and 7 bases from J, with 15 bases in between. The V gene's germline CDR1 is SGHAT and CDR2 FQNNGV. The CDR3 is made up of 14 amino acids. The CDR3 coding sequence is TGTGCCAGCAGCCTAGGAAGGGTTGGCCAGCCCCAGCATTTT. It encodes CASSLGRVGQPQHF. The full variable domain, completed using reference TRBV11-2 and TRBJ1-5, is EAGVAQSPRYKIIEKRQSVAFWCNPISGHATLYWYQQILGQGPKLLIQFQNNGVVDDSQLPKDRFSAERLKGVDSTLKIQPAKLEDSAVYLCASSLGRVGQPQHFGDGTRLSIL.

This clonotype was seen at least ten times. This chain uses TRBV7-2 with TRBJ2-7, with 9 bases identical to TRBD1. This CDR3 is built from 14 residues. V shed 5 bases, J shed 3 bases, and the junction held 5 bases outside the gene matches. Germline values: CDR1 SGHTA, CDR2 FQGNSA. The CDR3 sequence is CASSRGTGFYEQYF. Written as DNA, the CDR3 is TGTGCCAGCAGCAGGGGGACAGGGTTCTACGAGCAGTACTTC.

This clonotype was detected ten times or more. This chain links TRBV28 with TRBJ2-5; 9 nucleotides agree with TRBD1. This CDR3 contains 14 residues. Trimming took 6 bases from V and 5 from J; bases not matched to a gene: 7. Germline V gene data show CDR1 as MDHEN and CDR2 as SYDVKM. The CDR3 sequence is CASRLTGGGETQYF. The CDR3 bases are TGTGCCAGCAGACTTACAGGGGGCGGGGAGACCCAGTACTTC. Full variable domain (missing parts from reference TRBV28 and TRBJ2-5): DVKVTQSSRYLVKRTGEKVFLECVQDMDHENMFWYRQDPGLGLRLIYFSYDVKMKEKGDIPEGYSVSREKKERFSLILESASTNQTSMYLCASRLTGGGETQYFGPGTRLLVL.

CDR3 sequence reads: CATSRDRGDGAYEQYF. For the CDR3, the DNA is TGTGCCACCAGCAGAGACCGGGGGGACGGGGCCTACGAGCAGTACTTC. The rearrangement links TRBV15 to TRBJ2-7; 7 bases line up with TRBD2. Germline loops: CDR1 LNHNV, CDR2 YYDKDF (reference sequence). After removal of 0 bases from V and 2 bases from J, the junction contained 7 bases not matched to a gene. This CDR3 region has 16 residues.

This clonotype showed up many times. This chain connects TRBV7-2 to TRBJ1-1; D unresolved. This CDR3 region has 13 residues. V was cut by 1 base and J by 3 bases, with 6 bases left in between. The germline gives CDR1 SGHTA, CDR2 FQGNSA. CDR3 sequence reads: CASSLGVDTEAFF. DNA for the CDR3: TGTGCCAGCAGCTTAGGAGTGGACACTGAAGCTTTCTTT.

The CDR3 DNA reads TGTGCCAGCAGCTTAGGTACCCGGGACGGAGACACCGGGGAGCTGTTTTTT. Amino acids: CASSLGTRDGDTGELFF. The V gene is TRBV13, the J gene TRBJ2-2; possibly TRBD1 or TRBD2 for D (5 bases each). Germline V CDR1 and CDR2: PRHDT, FYEKMQ (reference sequence). The CDR3 runs 17 residues. The V end was cut by 0 bases, the J end by 3 bases, with 14 bases between.

In the case of this clonotype: A read error may explain this, as a much larger clone is one base away. Since the CDR3 does not end with the conserved phenylalanine or tryptophan, this likely comes from a read error. The chain recombines TRBV20-1 with TRBJ2-7; D might be TRBD2 (5 bases). Germline CDR1 and CDR2: DFQATT and SNEGSKA (reference sequence). With 0 bases removed from V and 6 bases from J, the gap between germline ends came to 15 bases. The CDR3 contains 14 residues. The CDR3 nucleotides are TGCAGTGCTAGAGATCGGGTAGCGTTCCTCGAGCAGTACTCC. This sequence encodes CSARDRVAFLEQYS.

This clonotype was observed a handful of times. One end of the junction varies from germline; a read error may be responsible. The J gene is TRBJ1-2, the V gene TRBV2; no clear D. This CDR3 is built from 12 residues. The germline V gene encodes CDR1 SNHLY and CDR2 FYNNEI. Here the CDR3 reads CARHAGNCGYTF. CDR3 nucleotide sequence: TGTGCCAGACACGCGGGAAACTGTGGCTACACCTTC.

There are a few counts of this clonotype. The chain couples TRBV15 to TRBJ1-1; D is ambiguous. This CDR3 contains 12 residues. The V end was cut by 8 bases, the J end by 0 bases, with 7 bases between. Germline-derived CDR1 and CDR2 are LNHNV and YYDKDF (reference sequence). CDR3 sequence reads: CATGGLNTEAFF. CDR3 DNA: TGTGCCACCGGTGGTTTGAACACTGAAGCTTTCTTT.

This clonotype was observed a handful of times. This rearrangement joins TRBV28 to TRBJ1-1, with D possibly matching TRBD1 (5 bases). This CDR3 is 15 amino acids long. The germline V gene encodes CDR1 MDHEN and CDR2 SYDVKM. With 6 bases removed from V and 1 base from J, the gap between germline ends came to 15 bases. The chain's CDR3 is CASRLGLQGNTEAFF. The CDR3 DNA follows: TGTGCCAGCAGACTGGGGCTCCAGGGGAACACTGAAGCTTTCTTT.

This clonotype was recorded many times. The rearrangement links TRBV7-8 to TRBJ2-2; D not resolved. This CDR3 has 12 residues. V lost 2 bases to trimming and J lost 5 bases, with 3 bases between them. CDR1 is SGHVS and CDR2 is FQNEAQ in the germline V gene. CDR3: CASSLFTGELFF. The CDR3 bases are TGTGCCAGCAGCTTATTTACCGGGGAGCTGTTTTTT.

A single count supports this clonotype. This sequence joins TRBV20-1 and TRBJ2-5, with 11 positions matching TRBD2. Looked up from germline, CDR1 is DFQATT and CDR2 is SNEGSKA (reference sequence). This CDR3 comprises 15 residues. Trimming removed 5 bases from V and 5 bases from J; junction bases left unmatched: 10. For the CDR3, the DNA is TGCAGTGCTGGGACAACTAGCGGGGGCCGTGAGACCCAGTACTTC. It encodes CSAGTTSGGRETQYF.

This chain joins TRBV18 and TRBJ2-1; 11 nucleotides align to TRBD1. V shed 8 bases and J 6 bases; nucleotides not matched to a gene: 6. This CDR3 is 14 amino acids long. Germline V gene data show CDR1 as KGHSH and CDR2 as LQKENI. The CDR3 DNA reads TGTGCCAGCCGTCGGGACAGGGGGACCAATGAGCAGTTCTTC. Its translation: CASRRDRGTNEQFF.

Concerning this clonotype: This sequence may be a read error, since a much larger clone differs from it by one base. The chain is built from TRBV6-2 or TRBV6-3 and TRBJ2-7; 7 bases are shared with TRBD1. CDR1 and CDR2 (germline): MNHEY, SVGEGT. The CDR3 has 16 amino acids. Here the CDR3 DNA reads TGTGCCAACAGTTTCTCCTTGGACAGGTCCACCTACGAGCAGTACTTC. This gives the protein CANSFSLDRSTYEQYF.

This clonotype was seen only a few times. The genes are TRBV28 and TRBJ2-3; no definite D call. CDR3 length equals 15 residues. Trimming stripped 4 bases from V and 2 bases from J, with 13 bases between. Germline V gene sequence: CDR1 MDHEN, CDR2 SYDVKM. The CDR3, as DNA: TGTGCCAGCAGTTCCCCAACCCCCCCCACAGATACGCAGTATTTT. This gives the protein CASSSPTPPTDTQYF.

Of note for this clonotype: A read error may explain this, as a much larger clone is one base away. This CDR3 is CACSFGGATNEKLFF. CDR3 coding DNA: TGTGCCTGCAGTTTTGGGGGGGCGACTAATGAAAAACTGTTTTTT. This chain joins TRBV28 and TRBJ1-4; tentative D call: TRBD1 (6 bases). CDR3 length: 15 residues. Germline V CDR1 and CDR2: MDHEN, SYDVKM.